The 11 T cell receptor beta chains reported below all come from one sample, sequenced in a study of blood T cell repertoires in COVID-19. The data were produced by immunoSEQ multiplex PCR, yet TCRdb's version contains in-frame clones alone and is incomplete. The sample yields some 49,000 clones, roughly 87% seen once. Source material: peripheral blood. These receptors all stem from a human donor in a cohort sampled during active COVID-19.

The V and J genes are TRBV4-3 and TRBJ2-5, with 8 positions matching TRBD2. The V gene end was trimmed by 1 base and the J gene end by 1 base; junction bases not matched to a gene: 8. This CDR3 contains 17 residues. Germline V gene sequence: CDR1 LGHNA, CDR2 YSLEER. CDR3 sequence: CASSQGGGSGVQETQYF. The CDR3 region has the DNA TGCGCCAGCAGCCAAGGTGGTGGTAGCGGGGTCCAAGAGACCCAGTACTTC.

By proportion, this clone is medium-sized. The chain has TRBV19 and TRBJ2-7; TRBD1 aligns across 9 bases. From germline, CDR1 is LNHDA and CDR2 SQIVND (reference sequence). CDR3 length equals 15 residues. V gave up 1 base and J gave up 3 bases; unmatched junction bases: 4. The CDR3 reads CASSIVGTGNYEQYF. The CDR3 nucleotides are TGTGCCAGTAGTATAGTTGGGACAGGGAACTACGAGCAGTACTTC. Using reference TRBV19 and TRBJ2-7 for the parts outside the CDR3, the full variable domain is DGGITQSPKYLFRKEGQNVTLSCEQNLNHDAMYWYRQDPGQGLRLIYYSQIVNDFQKGDIAEGYSVSREKKESFPLTVTSAQKNPTAFYLCASSIVGTGNYEQYFGPGTRLTVT.

This clone was seen just once. V usage is TRBV20-1 and J usage is TRBJ1-1, with unresolved D. Germline lookup yields CDR1 DFQATT and CDR2 SNEGSKA (reference sequence). Trimming stripped 6 bases from V and 1 base from J, with 6 bases between. The CDR3 consists of 11 residues. The CDR3 region is CSARGNTEAFF. The DNA of the CDR3 is TGCAGTGCGCGGGGGAACACTGAAGCTTTCTTT.

J is TRBJ2-7 and V is TRBV2, with unresolved D. Germline V gene lookup returns CDR1 SNHLY and CDR2 FYNNEI. V dropped 4 bases and J dropped 5 bases, with 9 bases sitting between them. The CDR3 has 12 amino acids. In DNA form, the CDR3 reads TGTGCCAGCAGTGTTAGTGGTGACGAGCAGTACTTC. It translates to CASSVSGDEQYF.

V is TRBV5-6 and J is TRBJ1-2; 10 bases agree with TRBD1. CDR1 and CDR2 (germline): SGHDT, YYEEEE. Trimming cost V 0 bases and J 3 bases; bases outside gene matches: 8. The CDR3 runs to 17 residues. The CDR3 nucleotides read TGTGCCAGCAGCTTGGTGACAGGGGGCGGAAGGGACTATGGCTACACCTTC. As protein: CASSLVTGGGRDYGYTF.

The chain couples TRBV5-1 to TRBJ2-7; D might be TRBD2 (6 bases). V gave up 2 bases and J gave up 3 bases, with 15 bases separating them. Germline V gene lookup returns CDR1 SGHRS and CDR2 YFSETQ. CDR3 size: 15 residues. CDR3 bases: TGCGCCAGCAGCTTCTCCGGGAGTATTGTCTACGAGCAGTACTTC. Translated: CASSFSGSIVYEQYF.

The V call is TRBV24-1, the J call TRBJ2-3; 9 nucleotides line up with TRBD2. Looked up from germline, CDR1 is KGHDR and CDR2 is SFDVKD. V shed 3 bases, J shed 2 bases, and the junction held 5 bases outside the gene matches. CDR3 length equals 16 residues. The CDR3 DNA follows: TGTGCCACCAGTGATCCTAGCGGGACTGCCACAGATACGCAGTATTTT. Amino acid sequence: CATSDPSGTATDTQYF.

This clone was observed a few times. The chain combines TRBV27 with TRBJ2-3; no reliable D call. The CDR3 length is 12 residues. Germline CDR1 and CDR2: MNHEY and SMNVEV (reference sequence). V lost 0 bases and J lost 8, with 6 bases in between. Here the CDR3 DNA reads TGTGCCAGCAGTTTATCTACGGGTACGCAGTATTTT. This translates into CASSLSTGTQYF.

This chain joins TRBV28 and TRBJ2-7; a possible D gene is TRBD2 (6 bases). The V gene's germline CDR1 is MDHEN and CDR2 SYDVKM. Trimming cost V 0 bases and J 5 bases, with 11 bases left between them. The CDR3 is made up of 14 amino acids. The CDR3 loop reads CASSLWRGENEQYF. CDR3 sequence (DNA): TGTGCCAGCAGTTTATGGCGGGGAGAGAACGAGCAGTACTTC.

The rearrangement links TRBV5-4 to TRBJ2-3, with TRBD2 as a possible D gene (6 bases). Germline CDR1 reads SGHNT; CDR2 reads YYREEE (reference sequence). V lost 4 bases to trimming and J lost 5 bases, with 14 bases between them. This CDR3 has 14 amino acids. The CDR3 reads CASSRELGEDTQYF. Written as DNA, the CDR3 is TGTGCCAGCAGCCGGGAGCTGGGGGAAGATACGCAGTATTTT.

CDR3 nucleotides: TGTGCCAGCAGCTCCCTTTCTAGTGCGGGAGGCCCAAATGAGCAGTTCTTC. Translation: CASSSLSSAGGPNEQFF. The rearrangement joins TRBV5-4 to TRBJ2-1; 8 bases line up with TRBD2. The CDR3 runs 17 residues. The V segment lost 3 bases and the J segment 7 bases; nucleotides outside the gene matches: 15. Germline values: CDR1 SGHNT, CDR2 YYREEE (reference sequence).